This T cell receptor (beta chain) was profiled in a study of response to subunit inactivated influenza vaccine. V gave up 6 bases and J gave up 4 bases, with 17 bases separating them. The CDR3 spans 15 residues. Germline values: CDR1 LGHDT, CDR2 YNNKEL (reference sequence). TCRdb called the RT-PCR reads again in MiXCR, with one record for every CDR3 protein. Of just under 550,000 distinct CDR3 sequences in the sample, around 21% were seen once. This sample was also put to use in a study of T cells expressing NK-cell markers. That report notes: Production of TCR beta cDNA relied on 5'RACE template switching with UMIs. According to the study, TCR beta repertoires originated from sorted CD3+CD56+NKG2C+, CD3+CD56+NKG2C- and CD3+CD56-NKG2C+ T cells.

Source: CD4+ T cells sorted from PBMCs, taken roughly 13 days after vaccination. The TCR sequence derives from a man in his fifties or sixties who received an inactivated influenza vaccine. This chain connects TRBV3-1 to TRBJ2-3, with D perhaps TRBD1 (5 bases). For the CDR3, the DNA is TGTGCCAGCAGTTGGGTCCAGGGTCGTGCAGATACGCAGTATTTT. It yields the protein CASSWVQGRADTQYF.